This T cell receptor (beta chain) originates from a study of tumor-infiltrating lymphocytes in primary liver carcinoma. Study-wide background: Surgical resection served as treatment for the primary liver carcinoma of these patients.

Germline V lookup: CDR1 SGHAT, CDR2 FQNNGV. The CDR3 length is 17 residues. Germline DNA was extracted too, while blood RNA derived from unsorted whole blood. Roughly 4 milliliters of peripheral blood were collected before surgery. Starting from approximately 500 ng of total RNA, TCR beta cDNA was produced with a primer in the constant region. Amplification in three nested multiplex PCR rounds with slightly modified ARM-PCR gave rise to TCR beta libraries. The first two PCR rounds, approximately 10 cycles each, used TRBV1-TRBV30 forward primers and a C-beta reverse primer. MiXCR was run by TCRdb on the multiplex PCR reads, yielding one entry per CDR3 protein. The sample carries hundreds of thousands of distinct CDR3 sequences, approximately 58% recorded once. This clonotype showed up just once. One junction end does not reproduce the germline sequence, and a read error may be involved.

Sample: peripheral blood. J is TRBJ1-3 and V is TRBV11-2; a possible D gene is TRBD1 (6 bases). The sequence derives from a woman in her twenties or thirties with primary liver carcinoma and hepatitis B virus infection. CDR3 nucleotide sequence: TGTGCCAGCAGCTTAGGGCTGGGGGCCTACTCTGGGAACACTATATATTTT. This gives the protein CASSLGLGAYSGNTIYF.